Below are 9 T cell receptor beta chains sequenced from a single sample in a study of blood T cell repertoires in COVID-19. TCRdb keeps only in-frame clones here, not all; method: immunoSEQ multiplex PCR. The data show about 57,000 clones, more than 90% seen once. Sequenced: peripheral blood. These receptors were taken from a man in his fifties or sixties with acute or convalescent COVID-19.

This chain uses TRBV7-9 with TRBJ2-7, with 8 bases fitting TRBD2. The CDR3 is 15 amino acids. J gave up 5 bases and V 1 base, and 7 bases lay outside the gene matches. Germline CDR1 and CDR2: SEHNR and FQNEAQ (reference sequence). Here the CDR3 DNA reads TGTGCCAGCAGCTTAGAAGCGGGAGTCTCGGACGAGCAGTACTTC. This gives the protein CASSLEAGVSDEQYF. The variable domain in full, completed from reference TRBV7-9 and TRBJ2-7, reads DTGVSQNPRHKITKRGQNVTFRCDPISEHNRLYWYRQTLGQGPEFLTYFQNEAQLEKSRLLSDRFSAERPKGSFSTLEIQRTEQGDSAMYLCASSLEAGVSDEQYFGPGTRLTVT.

The chain employs TRBV11-3 and TRBJ1-2; possible D gene TRBD1, 6 bases. The CDR3 covers 12 residues. Germline V lookup: CDR1 SGHNT, CDR2 YENEEA. V lost 3 bases and J lost 6, with 8 bases in between. The CDR3 nucleotides read TGTGCCAGCAGCTTTTCAGGGGATGGCTACACCTTC. This encodes CASSFSGDGYTF.

The rearrangement joins TRBV6-5 to TRBJ1-2; perhaps TRBD1 as D (6 bases). The CDR3 extends over 14 amino acids. V dropped 7 bases and J dropped 0 bases, with 12 bases sitting between them. CDR1 is MNHEY and CDR2 is SVGAGI in the germline V gene. The CDR3 bases are TGTGCCAGCAACGGCGGACAGCCTAACTATGGCTACACCTTC. Its protein product is CASNGGQPNYGYTF.

This clone was detected only a few times. The V call is TRBV11-3, the J call TRBJ1-2; D uncertain. This CDR3 spans 13 amino acids. Germline loops: CDR1 SGHNT, CDR2 YENEEA. V was shortened by 3 bases and J by 8 bases, with 13 bases between the two germline ends. The CDR3 here is CASSFRDPEGYTF. The CDR3 nucleotides are TGTGCCAGCAGCTTTCGAGACCCGGAGGGCTACACCTTC.

This chain's CDR3 is CASSQDPGDRGSLQFF. The CDR3 DNA sequence: TGCGCCAGCAGCCAAGATCCCGGGGACAGGGGTTCGCTGCAGTTCTTC. The V call is TRBV4-3, the J call TRBJ2-1, with 10 bases aligning to TRBD1. Germline trimming cut 0 bases from V and 12 bases from J; bases unmatched to any gene: 11. The CDR3 sequence is 16 residues long. The germline V gene encodes CDR1 LGHNA and CDR2 YSLEER.

V usage is TRBV19 and J usage is TRBJ1-5; tentatively, D is TRBD1 (5 bases). This CDR3 contains 13 residues. Germline V CDR1 and CDR2: LNHDA, SQIVND (reference sequence). Trimming took off 3 bases at V and 9 bases at J, with 12 bases between the two ends. The CDR3 DNA is TGTGCCAGTAGTATCTCCGGGGGGGGGCCCCAGCATTTT. This translates into CASSISGGGPQHF.

The chain recombines TRBV7-3 with TRBJ2-2, with 8 bases aligning to TRBD2. Trimming took 5 bases from V and 9 from J; bases not matched to a gene: 5. Germline CDR1 and CDR2: SGHTA and FQGTGA. The CDR3 covers 13 residues. CDR3 nucleotide sequence: TGTGCCAGCAGCCCGGGGGGGGGCAGGGAGCTGTTTTTT. Translated: CASSPGGGRELFF.

This chain uses TRBV6-1 with TRBJ2-7, with 9 positions matching TRBD1. The V gene's germline CDR1 is MNHNS and CDR2 SASEGT. The CDR3 runs 14 residues. V shed 2 bases, J shed 2 bases, and the junction held 1 base outside the gene matches. CDR3 in DNA: TGTGCCAGCAGTGAATACAGGGGGCCCTACGAGCAGTACTTC. It specifies CASSEYRGPYEQYF.

J is TRBJ1-5 and V is TRBV24-1; TRBD1 matches 9 bases. The V segment lost 10 bases and the J segment 4 bases; nucleotides outside the gene matches: 1. The CDR3 spans 12 residues. The germline gives CDR1 KGHDR, CDR2 SFDVKD. CDR3 sequence reads: CATGQGNQPQHF. As DNA, the CDR3 is TGTGCCACGGGACAGGGTAATCAGCCCCAGCATTTT.